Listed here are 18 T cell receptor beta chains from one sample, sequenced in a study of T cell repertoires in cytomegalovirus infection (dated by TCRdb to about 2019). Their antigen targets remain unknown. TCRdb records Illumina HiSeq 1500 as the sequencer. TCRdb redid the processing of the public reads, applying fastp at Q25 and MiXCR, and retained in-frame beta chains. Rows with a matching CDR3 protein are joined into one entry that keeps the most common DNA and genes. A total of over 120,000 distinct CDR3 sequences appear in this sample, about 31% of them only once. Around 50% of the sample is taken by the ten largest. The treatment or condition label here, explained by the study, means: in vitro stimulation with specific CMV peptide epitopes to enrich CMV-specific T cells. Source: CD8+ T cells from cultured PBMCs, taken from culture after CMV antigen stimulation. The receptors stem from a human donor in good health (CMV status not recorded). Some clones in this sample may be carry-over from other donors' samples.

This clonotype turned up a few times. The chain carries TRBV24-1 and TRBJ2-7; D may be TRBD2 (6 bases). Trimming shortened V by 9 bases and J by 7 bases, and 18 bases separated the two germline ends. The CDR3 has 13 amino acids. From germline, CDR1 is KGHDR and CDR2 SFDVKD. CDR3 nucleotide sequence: TGTGCCACCCAAGGCCGGGGGAGTTTGGAGCAGTACTTC. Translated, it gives CATQGRGSLEQYF.

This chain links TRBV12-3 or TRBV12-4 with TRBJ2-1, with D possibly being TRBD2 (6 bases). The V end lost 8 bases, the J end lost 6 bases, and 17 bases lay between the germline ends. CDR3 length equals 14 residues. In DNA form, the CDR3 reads TGTGCCAGCCGGGGGATCACTGGAGTCAATGAGCAGTTCTTC. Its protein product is CASRGITGVNEQFF.

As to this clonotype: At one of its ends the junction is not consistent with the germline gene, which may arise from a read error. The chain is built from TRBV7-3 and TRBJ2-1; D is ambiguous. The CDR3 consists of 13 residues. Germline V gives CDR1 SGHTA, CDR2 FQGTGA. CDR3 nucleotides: TGTGCCAGCAGTTGGGCGGCAAACAATGTGCAGTTCTTC. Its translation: CASSWAANNVQFF.

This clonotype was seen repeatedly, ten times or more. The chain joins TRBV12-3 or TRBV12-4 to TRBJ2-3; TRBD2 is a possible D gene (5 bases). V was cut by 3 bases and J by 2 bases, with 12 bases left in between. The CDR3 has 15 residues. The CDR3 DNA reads TGTGCCAGCAGTTTTGGGAGAACTATCACAGATACGCAGTATTTT. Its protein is CASSFGRTITDTQYF.

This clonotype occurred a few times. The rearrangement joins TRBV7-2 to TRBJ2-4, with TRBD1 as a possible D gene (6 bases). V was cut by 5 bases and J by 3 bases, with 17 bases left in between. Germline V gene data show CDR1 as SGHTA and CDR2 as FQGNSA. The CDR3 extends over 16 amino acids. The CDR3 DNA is TGTGCCAGCAGCCCTCGACAGGACCCTAACAAAAACATTCAGTACTTC. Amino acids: CASSPRQDPNKNIQYF.

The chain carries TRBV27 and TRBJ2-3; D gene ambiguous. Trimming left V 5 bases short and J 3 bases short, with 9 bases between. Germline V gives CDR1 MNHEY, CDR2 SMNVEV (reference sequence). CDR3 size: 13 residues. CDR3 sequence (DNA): TGTGCCAGCAGTCTTAGCCGGACAGATACGCAGTATTTT. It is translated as CASSLSRTDTQYF.

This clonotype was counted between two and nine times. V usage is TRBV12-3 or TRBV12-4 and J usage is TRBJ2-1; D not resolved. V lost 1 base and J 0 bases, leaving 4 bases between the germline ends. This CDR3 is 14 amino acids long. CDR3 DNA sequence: TGTGCCAGCAGTTTAGGCCTCTCCTACAATGAGCAGTTCTTC. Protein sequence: CASSLGLSYNEQFF.

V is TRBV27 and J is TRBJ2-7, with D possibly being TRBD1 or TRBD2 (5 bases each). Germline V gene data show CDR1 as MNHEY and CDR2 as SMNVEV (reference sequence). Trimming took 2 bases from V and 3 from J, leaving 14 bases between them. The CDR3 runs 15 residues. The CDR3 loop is CASSLVPGQYYEQYF. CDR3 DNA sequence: TGTGCCAGCAGTTTAGTGCCGGGGCAGTACTACGAGCAGTACTTC.

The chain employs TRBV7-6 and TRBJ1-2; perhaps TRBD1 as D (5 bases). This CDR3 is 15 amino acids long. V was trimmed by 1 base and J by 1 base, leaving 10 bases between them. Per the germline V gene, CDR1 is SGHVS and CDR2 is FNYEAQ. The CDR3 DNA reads TGTGCCAGCAGCTTAGAACAGGCTCATAACTATGGCTACACCTTC. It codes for CASSLEQAHNYGYTF.

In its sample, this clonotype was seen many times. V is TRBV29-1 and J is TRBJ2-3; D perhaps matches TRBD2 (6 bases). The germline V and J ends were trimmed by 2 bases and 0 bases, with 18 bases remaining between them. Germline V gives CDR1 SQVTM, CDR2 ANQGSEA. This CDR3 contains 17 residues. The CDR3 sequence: CSVETRGMGPSTDTQYF. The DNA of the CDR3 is TGCAGCGTTGAAACACGGGGGATGGGGCCCAGCACAGATACGCAGTATTTT.

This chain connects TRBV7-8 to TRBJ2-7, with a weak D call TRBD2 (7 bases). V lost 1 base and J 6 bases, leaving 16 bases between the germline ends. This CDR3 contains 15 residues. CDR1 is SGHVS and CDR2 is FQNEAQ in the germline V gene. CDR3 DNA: TGTGCCAGCAGCTTAGGGGCGGGGGCCTCCGGCGAGCAGTACTTC. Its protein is CASSLGAGASGEQYF.

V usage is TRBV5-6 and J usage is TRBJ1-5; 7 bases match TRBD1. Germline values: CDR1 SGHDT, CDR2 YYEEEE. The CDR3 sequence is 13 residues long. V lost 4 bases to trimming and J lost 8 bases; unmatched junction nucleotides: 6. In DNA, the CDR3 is TGTGCCAGCAGCCCGGGACAGTCGAAGCCCCAGCATTTT. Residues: CASSPGQSKPQHF.

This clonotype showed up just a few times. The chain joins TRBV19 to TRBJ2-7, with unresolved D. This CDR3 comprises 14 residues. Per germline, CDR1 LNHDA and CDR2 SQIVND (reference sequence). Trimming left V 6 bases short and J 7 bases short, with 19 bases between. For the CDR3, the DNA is TGTGCCAGTAGAACGACGGCCACGTTGGGTGAGCAGTACTTC. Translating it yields CASRTTATLGEQYF.

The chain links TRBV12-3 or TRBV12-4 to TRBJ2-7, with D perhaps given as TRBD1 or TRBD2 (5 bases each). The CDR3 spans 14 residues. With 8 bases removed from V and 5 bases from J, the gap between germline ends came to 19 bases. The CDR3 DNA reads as TGTGCCAGCTCCCCGGGGACGGGGTACGACGAGCAGTACTTC. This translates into CASSPGTGYDEQYF.

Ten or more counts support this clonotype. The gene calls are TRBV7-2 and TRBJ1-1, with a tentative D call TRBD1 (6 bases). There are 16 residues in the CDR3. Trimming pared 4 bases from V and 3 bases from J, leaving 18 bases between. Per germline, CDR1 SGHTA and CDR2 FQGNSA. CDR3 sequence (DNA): TGTGCCAGCAGCTGGGTGGCGGGGGCGCAGGACACTGAAGCTTTCTTT. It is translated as CASSWVAGAQDTEAFF.

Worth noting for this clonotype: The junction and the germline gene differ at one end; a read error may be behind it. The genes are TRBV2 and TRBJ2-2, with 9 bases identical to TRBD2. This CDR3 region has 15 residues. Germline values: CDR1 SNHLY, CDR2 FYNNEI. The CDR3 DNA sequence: TGTGCCAGCAGTGGTAGCGGGGGTAACATCGGGGAGCTGTTTTTT. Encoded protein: CASSGSGGNIGELFF.

CDR3 in amino acids: CASSSMTDPYEQYF. The CDR3 coding sequence is TGTGCCAGCAGCAGCATGACGGACCCCTACGAGCAGTACTTC. The chain employs TRBV7-9 and TRBJ2-7; D remains unclear. V lost 5 bases to trimming and J lost 2 bases, with 13 bases between them. The CDR3 runs 14 residues. Germline V gives CDR1 SEHNR, CDR2 FQNEAQ (reference sequence). The entire variable domain, with the rest obtained from reference TRBV7-9 and TRBJ2-7, is as follows: DTGVSQNPRHKITKRGQNVTFRCDPISEHNRLYWYRQTLGQGPEFLTYFQNEAQLEKSRLLSDRFSAERPKGSFSTLEIQRTEQGDSAMYLCASSSMTDPYEQYFGPGTRLTVT.

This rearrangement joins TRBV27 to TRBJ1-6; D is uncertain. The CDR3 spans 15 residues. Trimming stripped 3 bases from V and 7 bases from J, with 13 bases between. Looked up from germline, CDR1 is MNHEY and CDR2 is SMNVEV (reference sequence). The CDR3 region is CASSFDLVVNSPLHF. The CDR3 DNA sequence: TGTGCCAGCAGTTTCGACCTAGTGGTGAATTCACCCCTCCACTTT.